A selection of T cell receptor beta chains follows, all from one sample in a study of neurological immune-mediated disorders. TCRdb called the 5' RACE reads again in MiXCR, with one record for every CDR3 protein. The table includes tens of thousands of distinct CDR3 sequences, around 4.8% detected once. Specimen: CD4+ T cells from blood. All receptors come from a young man in good health. CDR3s include the opening cysteine and the closing phenylalanine or tryptophan. Fields, in order: J gene, D gene, clone size, V gene, CDR3 DNA, CDR3 protein. The D gene is left open where the match is weak. Clone size, where shown, is once, few, many, or a class for clones that have expanded.

>TRBJ1-5|NA|many|TRBV7-2
TGTGCCAGCAGCTTGGGCTATCAGCCCCAGCATTTT
CASSLGYQPQHF
>TRBJ1-2|NA|many|TRBV6-5
TGTGCCAGCAGCTGGGACCGCGATTTTGGCTACACCTTC
CASSWDRDFGYTF
>TRBJ1-3|NA|many|TRBV29-1
TGCAGCGTAACCGCGGGGGGGCCTGGAAACACCATATATTTT
CSVTAGGPGNTIYF
>TRBJ2-2|NA|many|TRBV5-6
TGTGCCAGCGTACTACAGGGGGGGATCGGGGAGCTGTTTTTT
CASVLQGGIGELFF
>TRBJ2-2|TRBD2|many|TRBV11-2
TGTGCCAGCAGCTTAGGGGTAGCGGGGGGCACTAACACCGGGGAGCTGTTTTTT
CASSLGVAGGTNTGELFF
>TRBJ1-5|NA|many|TRBV20-1
TGCAGTGCGGAGGCTACCGATCAGCCCCAGCATTTT
CSAEATDQPQHF
>TRBJ1-6|NA|many|TRBV20-1
TGCAGTGCTAGAGGGGTCACCAGGAATTCACCCCTCCACTTT
CSARGVTRNSPLHF
>TRBJ1-1|NA|many|TRBV6-2/TRBV6-3
TGTGCCAGCGGGACCTCGGGGGCCTTGAACACTGAAGCTTTCTTT
CASGTSGALNTEAFF
>TRBJ2-7|TRBD1|many|TRBV5-1
TGCGCCAGCAGCTCCGGGACAGCCAGAGACGAGCAGTACTTC
CASSSGTARDEQYF
>TRBJ1-6|NA|NA|TRBV20-1
TGTAGTGCTCCGACCGTCCTGGGAAATTCACCCCTCCACTTT
CSAPTVLGNSPLHF
>TRBJ1-6|NA|many|TRBV5-6
TGTGCCAGCAGCTTCCAGGGGACGACGCATAATTCACCCCTCCACTTT
CASSFQGTTHNSPLHF
>TRBJ2-1|NA|many|TRBV5-1
TGCGCCAGCAGCTTGACGCTTCGGGGGGCGGGCAATGAGCAGTTCTTC
CASSLTLRGAGNEQFF
>TRBJ1-1|NA|many|TRBV14
TGTGCCAGCAGCCAAGATTCCGGGGCCCGCAATACAGACACTGAAGCTTTCTTT
CASSQDSGARNTDTEAFF
>TRBJ2-3|NA|many|TRBV20-1
TGCAGTGCAACGGGGGGCCAGGCAGATACGCAGTATTTT
CSATGGQADTQYF
>TRBJ2-7|NA|many|TRBV5-6
TGTGCCAGCAGCTTGTTGGGGAATCCCCGGGGGAGCGAGCAGTACTTC
CASSLLGNPRGSEQYF
>TRBJ2-5|TRBD1|many|TRBV6-2/TRBV6-3
TGTGCCAGCAGAGGACCTGACAGGGGGTACCAAGAGACCCAGTACTTC
CASRGPDRGYQETQYF
>TRBJ1-2|TRBD1|many|TRBV12-3/TRBV12-4
TGTGCCAGCACCCTGGGAGGAGGGGGCATTATGTTGGGCTACACCTTC
CASTLGGGGIMLGYTF
>TRBJ2-1|TRBD2|many|TRBV20-1
TGCAGTGCTAGGGCCATTGTGGGGACTAGTGAACATGAGCAGTTCTTC
CSARAIVGTSEHEQFF
>TRBJ1-1|TRBD1|many|TRBV7-3
TGTGCCAGCAGGCGGGACAGGAACACTGAAGCTTTCTTT
CASRRDRNTEAFF
>TRBJ2-2|NA|many|TRBV5-1
TGCGCCAGCAGCCCCGGACAGATAAACACCGGGGAGCTGTTTTTT
CASSPGQINTGELFF
>TRBJ2-1|NA|NA|TRBV3-1
TGTGCCAGCAGCCCGCGCAGAAGGGGGGCCGACTACAATGAGCAGTTCTTC
CASSPRRRGADYNEQFF
>TRBJ2-3|NA|many|TRBV5-1
TGCGCCAGCAGCCGAGAGGGTCCACGCACAGATACGCAGTATTTT
CASSREGPRTDTQYF
>TRBJ1-1|NA|many|TRBV5-1
TGCGCCAGCAGCTTGGCGTGGGGGAACACTGAAGCTTTCTTT
CASSLAWGNTEAFF
>TRBJ2-1|TRBD2|many|TRBV7-2
TGTGCCAGCAGCTCTAGCGGGGGGTCCTACAATGAGCAGTTCTTC
CASSSSGGSYNEQFF